The 15 T cell receptor beta chains listed next were all sequenced from one sample in a study of somatic mutations in cytotoxic T cells in rheumatoid arthritis. Some clones are missing from TCRdb's copy, which holds only in-frame ones; the method was immunoSEQ multiplex PCR. The repertoire holds 9,500 to 15,000 clones, with over 80% as singletons. Sequencing was carried out using CD8+ T cells sorted from blood. All receptors derive from a woman in her fifties or sixties in good health.

V usage is TRBV4-1 and J usage is TRBJ2-3; TRBD2 might be the D (5 bases). The CDR3 runs 15 residues. CDR1 is MGHRA and CDR2 is YSYEKL in the germline V gene. Deletions cut 4 bases from V and 2 bases from J, with 13 bases between. This chain's CDR3 is CASSPQERHTDTQYF. CDR3 nucleotides: TGCGCCAGCAGCCCCCAGGAGCGGCACACAGATACGCAGTATTTT.

V is TRBV5-1 and J is TRBJ2-1; 9 positions agree with TRBD2. The CDR3 totals 15 residues. Germline loops: CDR1 SGHRS, CDR2 YFSETQ. Unmatched junction bases numbered 4, after V lost 1 base and J lost 5 bases. The CDR3 spells CASSLLVAGDNEQFF. For the CDR3, the DNA is TGCGCCAGCAGCTTGTTAGTAGCGGGGGACAATGAGCAGTTCTTC.

The chain joins TRBV7-8 to TRBJ2-7, with D unclear. The CDR3 extends over 12 amino acids. CDR1 is SGHVS and CDR2 is FQNEAQ in the germline V gene. Trimming took off 5 bases at V and 3 bases at J, with 8 bases between the two ends. In DNA form, the CDR3 reads TGTGCCAGCAGCCAGGTAGACTACGAGCAGTACTTC. Encoded protein: CASSQVDYEQYF.

The V gene is TRBV7-3, the J gene TRBJ2-1; 9 nucleotides align to TRBD1. The CDR3 consists of 16 residues. V lost 5 bases to trimming and J lost 2 bases; unmatched junction nucleotides: 7. In germline, CDR1 is SGHTA, CDR2 FQGTGA. CDR3 protein: CASSPGTGPPYNEQFF. CDR3 bases: TGTGCCAGCAGCCCCGGGACAGGGCCGCCCTACAATGAGCAGTTCTTC. Full variable domain (rest looked up from reference TRBV7-3 and TRBJ2-1): GAGVSQTPSNKVTEKGKYVELRCDPISGHTALYWYRQSLGQGPEFLIYFQGTGAADDSGLPNDRFFAVRPEGSVSTLKIQRTERGDSAVYLCASSPGTGPPYNEQFFGPGTRLTVL.

This chain links TRBV9 with TRBJ2-3; possibly TRBD1 for D (6 bases). The CDR3 is 15 residues long. Trimming cost V 4 bases and J 3 bases, with 15 bases left between them. Germline CDR1 is SGDLS and CDR2 is YYNGEE. The CDR3 DNA is TGTGCCAGCAGCACTTCAGGGGTAGGTACAGATACGCAGTATTTT. Protein product: CASSTSGVGTDTQYF.

This chain uses TRBV6-1 with TRBJ2-7, with 7 bases that match TRBD1. The CDR3 consists of 17 residues. The germline CDR1 and CDR2 sequences are MNHNS and SASEGT. V gave up 2 bases and J gave up 1 base; unmatched junction bases: 11. This chain's CDR3 is CASSESRVTGLSYEQYV. For the CDR3, the DNA is TGTGCCAGCAGTGAAAGTCGGGTGACAGGGCTATCCTACGAGCAGTACGTC.

By proportion, this clone is medium-sized (0.01 to 0.1%). This rearrangement joins TRBV27 to TRBJ2-3, with D perhaps matching TRBD1 (6 bases). V dropped 6 bases and J dropped 7 bases, with 14 bases sitting between them. Germline V gene sequence: CDR1 MNHEY, CDR2 SMNVEV (reference sequence). This CDR3 region has 13 residues. The CDR3 DNA reads TGTGCCAGCAGGACAGGAGCGGCCAATACGCAGTATTTT. This translates into CASRTGAANTQYF.

This clone occurred a few times. This chain links TRBV28 with TRBJ2-7; D not certain. The germline V gene encodes CDR1 MDHEN and CDR2 SYDVKM. Trimming pared 6 bases from V and 0 bases from J, leaving 12 bases between. The CDR3 consists of 14 residues. CDR3 bases: TGTGCCAGCAGGGCTAGTAGTGGCTCCTACGAGCAGTACTTC. This sequence encodes CASRASSGSYEQYF. The full variable domain, in which reference TRBV28 and TRBJ2-7 provide the parts outside the CDR3, is DVKVTQSSRYLVKRTGEKVFLECVQDMDHENMFWYRQDPGLGLRLIYFSYDVKMKEKGDIPEGYSVSREKKERFSLILESASTNQTSMYLCASRASSGSYEQYFGPGTRLTVT.

This chain uses TRBV27 with TRBJ2-5; 9 bases agree with TRBD2. Looked up from germline, CDR1 is MNHEY and CDR2 is SMNVEV (reference sequence). With V trimmed by 1 base and J by 5 bases, 8 bases remained unmatched. The CDR3 covers 16 residues. Here the CDR3 reads CASSLYRGGAWETQYF. In nucleotides, the CDR3 is TGTGCCAGCAGTTTATATCGCGGGGGGGCCTGGGAGACCCAGTACTTC.

CDR3 sequence: CASSFRGGPSYEQYV. The CDR3 DNA reads as TGTGCCAGCAGCTTTAGGGGGGGGCCCTCCTACGAGCAGTACGTC. The chain combines TRBV11-2 with TRBJ2-7; maybe TRBD2 (7 bases). Per germline, CDR1 SGHAT and CDR2 FQNNGV. The length of the CDR3 is 15 residues. The V end lost 3 bases, the J end lost 0 bases, and 12 bases lay between the germline ends.

V and J are TRBV27 and TRBJ2-1; D is ambiguous. V lost 3 bases and J 9 bases, leaving 15 bases between the germline ends. Germline V gene data show CDR1 as MNHEY and CDR2 as SMNVEV (reference sequence). The CDR3 extends over 14 amino acids. The CDR3 DNA reads as TGTGCCAGCAGTTTGGCCATTAATGGTGTTGAGCAGTTCTTC. This gives the protein CASSLAINGVEQFF.

The genes are TRBV7-8 and TRBJ2-5, with D tentatively TRBD2 (6 bases). V lost 3 bases and J 5 bases, leaving 10 bases between the germline ends. Germline values: CDR1 SGHVS, CDR2 FQNEAQ. The CDR3 runs to 13 residues. The CDR3 bases are TGTGCCAGCAGCTTCGGTGGAGGGGAGACCCAGTACTTC. As protein: CASSFGGGETQYF.

The chain links TRBV11-2 to TRBJ2-7; TRBD2 is a possible D gene (5 bases). From germline, CDR1 is SGHAT and CDR2 FQNNGV. V was pared by 1 base and J by 2 bases, with 12 bases between. This CDR3 is built from 15 residues. CDR3 sequence: CASSLASDFAYEQYF. The CDR3 DNA is TGTGCCAGCAGCTTAGCATCGGACTTTGCCTACGAGCAGTACTTC.

This clone was found a few times. The rearrangement joins TRBV7-9 to TRBJ2-3, with 8 bases lining up with TRBD2. The V segment lost 5 bases and the J segment 1 base; nucleotides outside the gene matches: 8. Per germline, CDR1 SEHNR and CDR2 FQNEAQ (reference sequence). The CDR3 totals 16 residues. CDR3 nucleotide sequence: TGTGCCAGCAGCCCCAGATCGACTAGCGGCACAGATACGCAGTATTTT. Translated, it gives CASSPRSTSGTDTQYF. Full variable domain (remainder filled in from reference TRBV7-9 and TRBJ2-3): DTGVSQNPRHKITKRGQNVTFRCDPISEHNRLYWYRQTLGQGPEFLTYFQNEAQLEKSRLLSDRFSAERPKGSFSTLEIQRTEQGDSAMYLCASSPRSTSGTDTQYFGPGTRLTVL.

J is TRBJ2-2 and V is TRBV7-3; the D is unclear. CDR3 length equals 14 residues. Germline CDR1 reads SGHTA; CDR2 reads FQGTGA. The germline V and J ends were trimmed by 4 bases and 1 base, with 7 bases remaining between them. Here the CDR3 DNA reads TGTGCCAGCAGCTCCTATGGGAACACCGGGGAGCTGTTTTTT. Residues: CASSSYGNTGELFF.